This T cell receptor (beta chain) was captured in a study of blood T cell repertoires in COVID-19. For the study at large: Samples taken during acute and convalescent COVID-19 were collected in the United States, Italy and Spain. T cells, B-cell-depleted T cells, or PBMCs provided the cDNA or gDNA that served as material.

Methods used by the authors: Quantification of nucleated cells was approximated via reference gene primer amplification. This table comes from immunoSEQ multiplex PCR, and its TCRdb copy is limited to in-frame clones, with some not included. For V, J and clone size, that table is used; D and trimming come from the DNA. The sample holds a few hundred thousand clones, approximately 90% seen once. The germline V gene encodes CDR1 MNHEY and CDR2 SMNVEV (reference sequence). The V segment lost 7 bases and the J segment 4 bases; nucleotides outside the gene matches: 13. The CDR3 runs to 16 residues. The material sequenced was peripheral blood. This sequence originates from a man between 18 and 29 years old with active or convalescent COVID-19. V is TRBV27 and J is TRBJ2-7, with 10 nucleotides matching TRBD1. The CDR3: CASKPDRGQLWYEQYF. The CDR3 bases are TGTGCCAGCAAACCCGACAGGGGGCAACTCTGGTACGAGCAGTACTTC.